This TCR beta chain was found in a study of cytotoxic CD8 clonotypes in ibrutinib-treated CLL. Across the study: Response specimens were obtained following a median treatment duration of around 12 months, with a range of 6 to 36.

Data came from immunoSEQ multiplex PCR; TCRdb stores just in-frame clones and leaves some out. The repertoire holds roughly 28,000 clones, with approximately 85% as singletons. Study results and caveats: Clonality went up at ibrutinib response and then declined back toward baseline at progression. Contraction or stability on treatment characterized the public clonotypes, which were uncommon.

This clone appeared a few times. As yet, its antigen is unknown. Sequencing was performed on PBMCs, taken after 24 months of ibrutinib treatment. This TCR was sampled from a human donor with chronic lymphocytic leukemia.

The CDR3 protein is CASSAVTGGDRAFF. As DNA, the CDR3 is TGTGCCAGCAGCGCCGTGACAGGGGGAGATCGAGCTTTCTTT. The chain joins TRBV13 to TRBJ1-1; 9 bases line up with TRBD1. The CDR3 contains 14 residues. Germline V lookup: CDR1 PRHDT, CDR2 FYEKMQ (reference sequence). With V trimmed by 5 bases and J by 10 bases, 11 bases remained unmatched.